This T cell receptor (beta chain) came from a study of cytomegalovirus exposure and HLA in healthy donors. Comment on this clone: Its specificity is unknown.

The PCR employed 60 Vbeta primers together with 13 Jbeta primers. Method: immunoSEQ multiplex PCR; TCRdb's copy keeps in-frame clones and lacks some. The repertoire holds roughly 280,000 clones, under 80% seen once, with approximately 2.3% in the top ten. Notes on the study in general: Per published accounts, TCR beta sequences correctly predicted the HLA-A and HLA-B alleles of most subjects.

Germline values: CDR1 MDHEN, CDR2 SYDVKM. The V end lost 3 bases, the J end lost 2 bases, and 14 bases lay between the germline ends. The CDR3 totals 15 residues. The receptor comes from a female donor in good health and CMV-seronegative. The sequenced sample consisted of PBMCs. The chain is built from TRBV28 and TRBJ2-7; D is ambiguous. CDR3 DNA sequence: TGTGCCAGCAGTTTTTGGGCCTTGGGTCCCTACGAGCAGTACTTC. Its translation is CASSFWALGPYEQYF.